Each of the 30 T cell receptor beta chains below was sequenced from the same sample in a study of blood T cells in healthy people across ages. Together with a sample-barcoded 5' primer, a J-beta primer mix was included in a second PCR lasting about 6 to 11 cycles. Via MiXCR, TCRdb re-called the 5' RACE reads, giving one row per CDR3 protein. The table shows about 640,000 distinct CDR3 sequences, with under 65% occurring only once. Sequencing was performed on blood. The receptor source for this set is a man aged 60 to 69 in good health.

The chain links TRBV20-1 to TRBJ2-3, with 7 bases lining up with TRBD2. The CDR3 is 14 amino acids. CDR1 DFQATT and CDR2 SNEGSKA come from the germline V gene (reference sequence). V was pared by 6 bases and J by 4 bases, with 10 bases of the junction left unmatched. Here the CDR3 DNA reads TGCAGTGCCGGGCGGGGGACGGAGGCAGATACGCAGTATTTT. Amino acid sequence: CSAGRGTEADTQYF.

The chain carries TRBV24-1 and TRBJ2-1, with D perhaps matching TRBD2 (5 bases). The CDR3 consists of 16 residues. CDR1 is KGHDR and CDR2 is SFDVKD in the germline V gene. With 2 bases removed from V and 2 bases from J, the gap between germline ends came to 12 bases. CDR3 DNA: TGTGCCACCAGTGATTCCCAAGCGGCGACCTACAATGAGCAGTTCTTC. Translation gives CATSDSQAATYNEQFF.

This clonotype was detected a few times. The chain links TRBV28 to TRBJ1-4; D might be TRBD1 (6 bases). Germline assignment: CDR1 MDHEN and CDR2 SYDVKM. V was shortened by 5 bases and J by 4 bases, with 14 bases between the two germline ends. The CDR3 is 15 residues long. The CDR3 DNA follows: TGTGCCAGCAGTAGCAGGGGCGCCGATAATGAAAAACTGTTTTTT. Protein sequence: CASSSRGADNEKLFF. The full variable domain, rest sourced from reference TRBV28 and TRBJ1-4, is DVKVTQSSRYLVKRTGEKVFLECVQDMDHENMFWYRQDPGLGLRLIYFSYDVKMKEKGDIPEGYSVSREKKERFSLILESASTNQTSMYLCASSSRGADNEKLFFGSGTQLSVL.

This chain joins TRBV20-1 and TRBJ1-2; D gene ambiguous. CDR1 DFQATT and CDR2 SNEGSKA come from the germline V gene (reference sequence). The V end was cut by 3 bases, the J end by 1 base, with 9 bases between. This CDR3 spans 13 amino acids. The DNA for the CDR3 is TGCAGTGCTAGCCGGCCAAGTAACTATGGCTACACCTTC. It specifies CSASRPSNYGYTF.

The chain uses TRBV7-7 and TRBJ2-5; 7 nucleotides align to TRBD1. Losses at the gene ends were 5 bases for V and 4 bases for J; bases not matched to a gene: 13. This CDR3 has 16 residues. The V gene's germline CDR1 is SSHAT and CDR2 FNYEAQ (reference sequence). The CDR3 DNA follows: TGTGCCAGCAGCCCAGGCGTTCGGACAGGTTTAGAGACCCAGTACTTC. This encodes CASSPGVRTGLETQYF. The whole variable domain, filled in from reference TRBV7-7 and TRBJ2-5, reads GAGVSQSPRYKVTKRGQDVTLRCDPISSHATLYWYQQALGQGPEFLTYFNYEAQPDKSGLPSDRFSAERPEGSISTLTIQRTEQRDSAMYRCASSPGVRTGLETQYFGPGTRLLVL.

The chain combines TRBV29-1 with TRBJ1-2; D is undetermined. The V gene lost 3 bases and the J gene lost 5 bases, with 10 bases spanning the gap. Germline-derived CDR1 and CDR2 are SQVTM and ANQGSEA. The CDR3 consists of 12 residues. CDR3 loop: CSVEATAYGYTF. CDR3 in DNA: TGCAGCGTTGAGGCGACGGCTTATGGCTACACCTTC.

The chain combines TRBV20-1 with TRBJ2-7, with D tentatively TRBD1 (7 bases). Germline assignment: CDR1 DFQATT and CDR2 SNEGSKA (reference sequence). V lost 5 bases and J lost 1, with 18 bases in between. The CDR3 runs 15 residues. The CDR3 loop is CSAARQGLFSYEQYF. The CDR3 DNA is TGCAGTGCTGCCCGACAGGGACTCTTTTCCTACGAGCAGTACTTC.

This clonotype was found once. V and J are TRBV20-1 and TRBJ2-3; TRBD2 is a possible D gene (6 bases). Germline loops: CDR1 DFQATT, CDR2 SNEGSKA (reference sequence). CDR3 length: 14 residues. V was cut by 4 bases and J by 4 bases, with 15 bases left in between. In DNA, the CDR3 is TGCAGTGCTACCCGGGACTCCGCCCCAGATACGCAGTATTTT. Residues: CSATRDSAPDTQYF.

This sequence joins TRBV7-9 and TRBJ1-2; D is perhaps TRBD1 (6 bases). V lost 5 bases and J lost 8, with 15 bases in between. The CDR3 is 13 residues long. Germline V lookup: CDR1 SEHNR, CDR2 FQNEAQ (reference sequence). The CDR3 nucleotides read TGTGCCAGCAGCCTACAGGGAGAGATGGGCTACACCTTC. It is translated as CASSLQGEMGYTF.

The CDR3 nucleotides read TGCAGTGCTAGAGATAGGGTCGGACAGGGGGTCTATGGCTACACCTTC. Amino acid sequence: CSARDRVGQGVYGYTF. The chain links TRBV20-1 to TRBJ1-2; 10 positions match TRBD1. Per germline, CDR1 DFQATT and CDR2 SNEGSKA (reference sequence). The CDR3 is 16 amino acids. Trimming took 0 bases from V and 4 from J; bases not matched to a gene: 8.

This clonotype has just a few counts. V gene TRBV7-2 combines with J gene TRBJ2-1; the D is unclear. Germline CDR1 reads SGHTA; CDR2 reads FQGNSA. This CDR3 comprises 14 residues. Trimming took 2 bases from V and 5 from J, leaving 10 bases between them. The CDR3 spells CASSLMAAHNEQFF. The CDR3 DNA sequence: TGTGCCAGCAGCTTAATGGCCGCACACAATGAGCAGTTCTTC. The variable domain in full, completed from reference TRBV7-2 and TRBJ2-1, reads GAGVSQSPSNKVTEKGKDVELRCDPISGHTALYWYRQSLGQGLEFLIYFQGNSAPDKSGLPSDRFSAERTGGSVSTLTIQRTQQEDSAVYLCASSLMAAHNEQFFGPGTRLTVL.

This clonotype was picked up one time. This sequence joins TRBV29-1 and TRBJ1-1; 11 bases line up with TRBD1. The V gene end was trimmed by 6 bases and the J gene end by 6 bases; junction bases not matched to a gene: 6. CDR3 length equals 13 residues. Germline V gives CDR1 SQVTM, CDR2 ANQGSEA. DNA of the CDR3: TGCAGCGTGGAGGACAGGGGGCGTGCTGAAGCTTTCTTT. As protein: CSVEDRGRAEAFF. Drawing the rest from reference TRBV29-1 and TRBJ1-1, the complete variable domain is SAVISQKPSRDICQRGTSLTIQCQVDSQVTMMFWYRQQPGQSLTLIATANQGSEATYESGFVIDKFPISRPNLTFSTLTVSNMSPEDSSIYLCSVEDRGRAEAFFGQGTRLTVV.

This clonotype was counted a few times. The CDR3 DNA is TGTGCCAGCAGCTCACCCACAGGGGAGGAGTACTTC. Protein: CASSSPTGEEYF. The chain carries TRBV7-8 and TRBJ2-7; maybe TRBD1 (7 bases). Trimming cost V 4 bases and J 11 bases, with 15 bases left between them. The CDR3 has 12 amino acids. CDR1 is SGHVS and CDR2 is FQNEAQ in the germline V gene.

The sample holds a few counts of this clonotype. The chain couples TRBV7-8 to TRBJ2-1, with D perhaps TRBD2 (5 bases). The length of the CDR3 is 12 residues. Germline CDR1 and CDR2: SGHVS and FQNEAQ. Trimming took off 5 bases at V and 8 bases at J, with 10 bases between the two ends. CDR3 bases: TGTGCCAGCAGCCCTAGCTGGGATGAGCAGTTCTTC. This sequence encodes CASSPSWDEQFF.

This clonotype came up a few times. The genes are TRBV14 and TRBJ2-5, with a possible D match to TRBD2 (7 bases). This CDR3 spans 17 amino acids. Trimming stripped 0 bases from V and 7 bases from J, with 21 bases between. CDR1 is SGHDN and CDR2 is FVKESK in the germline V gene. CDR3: CASSQDRRGARRPTQYF. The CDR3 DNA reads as TGTGCCAGCAGCCAAGATAGACGGGGGGCCCGGCGTCCGACCCAGTACTTC.

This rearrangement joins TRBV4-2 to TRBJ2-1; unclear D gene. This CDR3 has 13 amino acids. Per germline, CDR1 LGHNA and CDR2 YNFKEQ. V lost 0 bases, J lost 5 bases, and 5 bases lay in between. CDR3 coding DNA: TGTGCCAGCAGCCAAGAGATCGACAATGAGCAGTTCTTC. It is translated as CASSQEIDNEQFF.

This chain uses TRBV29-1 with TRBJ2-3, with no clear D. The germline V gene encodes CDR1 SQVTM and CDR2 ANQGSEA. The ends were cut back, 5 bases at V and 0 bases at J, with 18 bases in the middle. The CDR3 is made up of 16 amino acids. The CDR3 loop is CSVITLRTSSTDTQYF. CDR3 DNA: TGCAGCGTTATTACCCTTAGAACCTCTAGCACAGATACGCAGTATTTT.

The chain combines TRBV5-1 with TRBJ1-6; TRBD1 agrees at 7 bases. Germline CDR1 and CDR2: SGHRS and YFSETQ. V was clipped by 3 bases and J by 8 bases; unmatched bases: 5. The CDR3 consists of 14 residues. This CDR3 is CASSSDRADSPLHF. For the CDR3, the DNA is TGCGCCAGCAGCTCCGACAGGGCTGATTCACCCCTCCACTTT.

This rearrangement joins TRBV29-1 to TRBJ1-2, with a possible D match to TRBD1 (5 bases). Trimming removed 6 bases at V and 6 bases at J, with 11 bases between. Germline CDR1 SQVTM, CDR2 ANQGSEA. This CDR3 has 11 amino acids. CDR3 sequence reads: CSVGGEDGYTF. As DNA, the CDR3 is TGCAGCGTGGGGGGGGAGGATGGCTACACCTTC.

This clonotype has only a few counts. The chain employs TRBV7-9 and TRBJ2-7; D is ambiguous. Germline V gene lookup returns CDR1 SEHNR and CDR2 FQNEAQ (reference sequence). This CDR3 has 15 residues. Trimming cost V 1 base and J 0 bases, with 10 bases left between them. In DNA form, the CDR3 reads TGTGCCAGCAGCTTAGGAGTAGCTTTCTCCTACGAGCAGTACTTC. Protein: CASSLGVAFSYEQYF.

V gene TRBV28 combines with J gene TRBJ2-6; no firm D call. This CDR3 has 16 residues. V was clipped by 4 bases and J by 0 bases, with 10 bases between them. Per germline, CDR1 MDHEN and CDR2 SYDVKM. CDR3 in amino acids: CASSSPQLSGANVLTF. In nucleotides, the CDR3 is TGTGCCAGCAGTTCTCCCCAGCTCTCTGGGGCCAACGTCCTGACTTTC.

Here the CDR3 reads CASSPWTSGPDTQYF. As DNA, the CDR3 is TGTGCCAGCAGCCCCTGGACTAGCGGACCAGATACGCAGTATTTT. The rearrangement uses TRBV3-1 and TRBJ2-3; 10 bases line up with TRBD2. Germline CDR1 reads LGHDT; CDR2 reads YNNKEL (reference sequence). V dropped 4 bases and J dropped 4; count of bases not matched to a gene: 5. The CDR3 runs to 15 residues.

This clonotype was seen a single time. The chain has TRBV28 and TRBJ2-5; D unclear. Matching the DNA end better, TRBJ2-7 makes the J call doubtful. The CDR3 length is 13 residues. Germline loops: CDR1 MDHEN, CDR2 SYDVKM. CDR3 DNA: TGTGCCAGCAGTTCCGCAATTAACTACGAGCAGTACTTC. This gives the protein CASSSAINYEQYF.

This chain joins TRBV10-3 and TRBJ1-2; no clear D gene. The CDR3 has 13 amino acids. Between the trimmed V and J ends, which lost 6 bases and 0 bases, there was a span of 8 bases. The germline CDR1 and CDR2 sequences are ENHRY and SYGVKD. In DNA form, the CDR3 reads TGTGCCATCAGGGACGGCTCTAACTATGGCTACACCTTC. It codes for CAIRDGSNYGYTF.

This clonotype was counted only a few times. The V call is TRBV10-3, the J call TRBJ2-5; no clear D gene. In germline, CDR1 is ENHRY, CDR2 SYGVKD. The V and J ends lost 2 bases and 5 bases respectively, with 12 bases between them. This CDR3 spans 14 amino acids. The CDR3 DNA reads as TGTGCCATCAGTGAGGGCCTACGGCGGGAGACCCAGTACTTC. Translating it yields CAISEGLRRETQYF.

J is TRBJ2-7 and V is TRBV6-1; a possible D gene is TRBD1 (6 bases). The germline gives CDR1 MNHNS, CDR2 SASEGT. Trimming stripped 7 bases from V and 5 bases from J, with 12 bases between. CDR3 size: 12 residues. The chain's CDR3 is CASKGGIHEQYF. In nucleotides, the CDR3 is TGTGCCAGCAAAGGGGGTATCCACGAGCAGTACTTC.

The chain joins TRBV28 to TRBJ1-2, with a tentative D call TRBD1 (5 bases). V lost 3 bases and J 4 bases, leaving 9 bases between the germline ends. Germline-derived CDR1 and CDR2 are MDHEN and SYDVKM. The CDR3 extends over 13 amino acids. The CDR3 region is CASSFEGSYGYTF. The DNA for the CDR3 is TGTGCCAGCAGTTTTGAGGGGAGCTATGGCTACACCTTC.

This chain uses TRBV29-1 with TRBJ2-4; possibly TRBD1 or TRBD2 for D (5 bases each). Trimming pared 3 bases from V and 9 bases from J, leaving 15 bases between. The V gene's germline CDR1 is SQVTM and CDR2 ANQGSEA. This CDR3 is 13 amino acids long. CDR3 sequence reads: CSVEGVRDGIQYF. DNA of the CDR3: TGCAGCGTTGAGGGGGTTAGGGATGGCATTCAGTACTTC.

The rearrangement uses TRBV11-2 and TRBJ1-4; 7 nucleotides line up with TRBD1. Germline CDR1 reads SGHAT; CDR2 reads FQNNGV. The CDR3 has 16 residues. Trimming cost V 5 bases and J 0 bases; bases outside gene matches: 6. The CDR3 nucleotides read TGTGCCAGCAGCCGGGACAGTGGATCAACTAATGAAAAACTGTTTTTT. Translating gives CASSRDSGSTNEKLFF.

CDR3 residues: CSVEETGQETQYF. The CDR3 DNA follows: TGCAGCGTTGAAGAAACGGGGCAAGAGACCCAGTACTTC. The rearrangement links TRBV29-1 to TRBJ2-7; possibly TRBD2 for D (5 bases). With the DNA end fitting TRBJ2-5 better, the J assignment may be wrong. Germline V gene data show CDR1 as SQVTM and CDR2 as ANQGSEA. This CDR3 spans 13 amino acids.